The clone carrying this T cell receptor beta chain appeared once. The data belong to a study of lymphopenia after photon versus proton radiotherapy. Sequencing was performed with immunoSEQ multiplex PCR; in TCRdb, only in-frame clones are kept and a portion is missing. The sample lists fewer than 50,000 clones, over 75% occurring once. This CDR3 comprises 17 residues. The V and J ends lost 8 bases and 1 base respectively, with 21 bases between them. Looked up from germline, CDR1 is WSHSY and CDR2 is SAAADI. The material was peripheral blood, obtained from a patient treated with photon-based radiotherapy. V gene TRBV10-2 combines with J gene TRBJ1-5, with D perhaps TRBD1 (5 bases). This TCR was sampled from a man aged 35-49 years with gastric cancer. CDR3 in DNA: TGCGCCAGCTGGTCGGGTCAAGGGACTTGGAGCAATCAGCCCCAGCATTTT. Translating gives CASWSGQGTWSNQPQHF.